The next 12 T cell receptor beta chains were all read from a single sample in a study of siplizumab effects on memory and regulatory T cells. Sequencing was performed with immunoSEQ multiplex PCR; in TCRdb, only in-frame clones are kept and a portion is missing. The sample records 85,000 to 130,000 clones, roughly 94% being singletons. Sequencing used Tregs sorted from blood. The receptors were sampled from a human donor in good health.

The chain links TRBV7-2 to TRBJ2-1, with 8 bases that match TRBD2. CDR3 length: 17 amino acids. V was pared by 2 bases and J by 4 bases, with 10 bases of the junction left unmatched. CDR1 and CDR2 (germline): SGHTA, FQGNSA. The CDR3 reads CASSLRGGGHVYNEQFF. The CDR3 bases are TGTGCCAGCAGCTTACGGGGCGGGGGGCATGTGTACAATGAGCAGTTCTTC.

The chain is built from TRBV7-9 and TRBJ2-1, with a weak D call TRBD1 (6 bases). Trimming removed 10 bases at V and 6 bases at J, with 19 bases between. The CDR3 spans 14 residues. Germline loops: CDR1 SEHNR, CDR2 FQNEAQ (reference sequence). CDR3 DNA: TGTGCCACAAACCCCTCCGGGACATTCAATGAGCAGTTCTTC. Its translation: CATNPSGTFNEQFF.

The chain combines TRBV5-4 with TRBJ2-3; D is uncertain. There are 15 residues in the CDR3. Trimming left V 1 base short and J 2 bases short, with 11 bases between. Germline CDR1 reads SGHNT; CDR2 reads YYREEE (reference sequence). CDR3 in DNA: TGTGCCAGCAGCTTGAATCCGGGCCTCACAGATACGCAGTATTTT. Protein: CASSLNPGLTDTQYF.

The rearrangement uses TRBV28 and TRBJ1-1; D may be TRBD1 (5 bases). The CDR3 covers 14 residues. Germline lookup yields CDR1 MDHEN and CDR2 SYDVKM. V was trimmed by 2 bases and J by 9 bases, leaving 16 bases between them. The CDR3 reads CASSLVETKGKAFF. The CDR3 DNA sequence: TGTGCCAGCAGTTTAGTCGAGACAAAGGGGAAAGCTTTCTTT.

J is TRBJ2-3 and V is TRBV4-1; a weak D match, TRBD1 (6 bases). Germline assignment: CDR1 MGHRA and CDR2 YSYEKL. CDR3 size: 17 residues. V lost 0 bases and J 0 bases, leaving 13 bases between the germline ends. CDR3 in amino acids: CASSQDRTDSSTDTQYF. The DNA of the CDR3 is TGCGCCAGCAGCCAAGATCGGACAGACTCTAGCACAGATACGCAGTATTTT.

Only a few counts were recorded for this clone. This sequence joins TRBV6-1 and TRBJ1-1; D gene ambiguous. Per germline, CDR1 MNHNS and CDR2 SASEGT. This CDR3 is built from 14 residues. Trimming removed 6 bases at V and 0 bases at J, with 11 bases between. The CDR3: CASSRRVVNTEAFF. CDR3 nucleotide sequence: TGTGCCAGCAGCAGAAGGGTCGTGAACACTGAAGCTTTCTTT.

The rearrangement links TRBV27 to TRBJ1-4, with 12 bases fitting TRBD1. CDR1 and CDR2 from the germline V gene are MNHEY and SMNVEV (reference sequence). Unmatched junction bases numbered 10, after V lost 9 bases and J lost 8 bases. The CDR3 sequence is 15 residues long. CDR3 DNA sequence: TGTGCCAGTGGGACAGGGGGCTTGGGGTCGGAAAAACTGTTTTTT. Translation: CASGTGGLGSEKLFF.

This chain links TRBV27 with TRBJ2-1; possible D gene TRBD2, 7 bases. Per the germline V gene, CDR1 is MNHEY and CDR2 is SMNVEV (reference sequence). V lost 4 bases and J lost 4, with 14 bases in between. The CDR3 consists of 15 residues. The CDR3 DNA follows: TGTGCCAGCAGTTGGGGGGGCCTCGGGTACAATGAGCAGTTCTTC. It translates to CASSWGGLGYNEQFF.

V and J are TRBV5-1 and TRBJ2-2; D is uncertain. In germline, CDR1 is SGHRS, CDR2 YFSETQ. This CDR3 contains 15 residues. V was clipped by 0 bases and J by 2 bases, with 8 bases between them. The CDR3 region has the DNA TGCGCCAGCAGCTTGGGGCTAGTTAACACCGGGGAGCTGTTTTTT. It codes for CASSLGLVNTGELFF. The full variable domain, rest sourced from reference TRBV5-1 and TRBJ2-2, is KAGVTQTPRYLIKTRGQQVTLSCSPISGHRSVSWYQQTPGQGLQFLFEYFSETQRNKGNFPGRFSGRQFSNSRSEMNVSTLELGDSALYLCASSLGLVNTGELFFGEGSRLTVL.

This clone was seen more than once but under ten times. CDR3 residues: CAWSPGVLSAFF. The CDR3 DNA reads as TGTGCCTGGAGTCCCGGCGTCCTTTCAGCTTTCTTT. The chain joins TRBV30 to TRBJ1-1; D is ambiguous. The CDR3 has 12 residues. The germline V gene encodes CDR1 GTSNPN and CDR2 SVGIG (reference sequence). Deletions cut 2 bases from V and 10 bases from J, with 14 bases between.

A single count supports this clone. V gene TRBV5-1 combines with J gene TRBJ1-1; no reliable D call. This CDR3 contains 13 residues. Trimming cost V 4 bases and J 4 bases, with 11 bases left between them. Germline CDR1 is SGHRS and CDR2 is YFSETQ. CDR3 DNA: TGCGCCAGCAGCACCGAACAGTTCACTGAAGCTTTCTTT. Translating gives CASSTEQFTEAFF.

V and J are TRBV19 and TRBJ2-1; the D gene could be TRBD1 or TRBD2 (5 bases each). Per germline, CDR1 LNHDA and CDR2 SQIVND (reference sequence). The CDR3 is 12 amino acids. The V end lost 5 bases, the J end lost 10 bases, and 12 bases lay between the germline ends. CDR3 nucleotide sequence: TGTGCCAGTAGTCCAAATCGGGGCGAGCAGTTCTTC. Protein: CASSPNRGEQFF.